Listed here are 5 T cell receptor beta chains from one sample, sequenced in a study of regulatory T cells in long-lasting Graves disease. As to time point: persistent/refractory GD, antithyroid drugs over 5 years with positive TRAb. Isolated PBMC RNA provided the starting material for the TCR library. Arm-PCR of CDR3 regions and iRepertoire HTBI primers were the basis on which TCR beta libraries were built. TCRdb passed the multiplex PCR reads through MiXCR, listing each CDR3 protein once. Among 400,000 to 600,000 distinct CDR3 sequences listed, about 22% were seen once. This material consisted of peripheral blood mononuclear cells (PBMCs), taken when the disease was refractory, from a patient treated with antithyroid drugs. The receptors come from a female donor with Graves disease.

DNA of the CDR3: TGTGCCAGCAGCTTAGAGCAGGGGACGAATGTGGGGGGCTACACCTTC. Encoded protein: CASSLEQGTNVGGYTF. The V gene is TRBV11-2, the J gene TRBJ1-2; a weak D match, TRBD1 (6 bases). The V end lost 0 bases, the J end lost 8 bases, and 19 bases lay between the germline ends. Germline V gives CDR1 SGHAT, CDR2 FQNNGV. The CDR3 is 16 residues long.

This clonotype was detected many times. Here the CDR3 DNA reads TGTGCCAGCAGTTTCCGTGGGTTTGGCTACACCTTC. The encoded protein is CASSFRGFGYTF. This chain joins TRBV28 and TRBJ1-2, with D hard to call. CDR1 and CDR2 from the germline V gene are MDHEN and SYDVKM. Trimming removed 3 bases from V and 7 bases from J, with 9 bases in between. The CDR3 totals 12 residues.

This clonotype was observed many times. The chain couples TRBV6-5 to TRBJ1-6; 10 bases agree with TRBD1. The CDR3 runs 15 residues. Germline V CDR1 and CDR2: MNHEY, SVGAGI. Trimming took 0 bases from V and 12 from J; bases not matched to a gene: 5. The CDR3 DNA follows: TGTGCCAGCAGTTACTCGGGGACAGGGGAATTACCCCTCCACTTT. The encoded protein is CASSYSGTGELPLHF.

The chain joins TRBV3-1 to TRBJ1-1; the D is unclear. The germline V and J ends were trimmed by 1 base and 3 bases, with 12 bases remaining between them. Germline assignment: CDR1 LGHDT and CDR2 YNNKEL (reference sequence). The CDR3 contains 15 residues. The CDR3 DNA is TGTGCCAGCAGCCAAGGATCCCCTCCCGACACTGAAGCTTTCTTT. It codes for CASSQGSPPDTEAFF.

The table lists this clonotype with a count of one. The chain couples TRBV6-1 to TRBJ2-7; 8 positions agree with TRBD2. After removal of 7 bases from V and 0 bases from J, the junction contained 8 bases not matched to a gene. The CDR3 sequence is 15 residues long. The germline V gene has CDR1 MNHNS and CDR2 SASEGT. The CDR3 DNA is TGTGCCAGCACCCCCGGGCGGGAGGCCTCCTACGAGCAGTACTTC. This sequence encodes CASTPGREASYEQYF.